This TCR beta chain was captured in a study of T cell clonality in common variable immunodeficiency. The ends were cut back, 6 bases at V and 2 bases at J, with 13 bases in the middle. The CDR3 is made up of 14 amino acids. In germline, CDR1 is SNHLY, CDR2 FYNNEI. General observations from the study: TCRbeta clonality was increased in CVID versus healthy controls.

Some clones are missing from TCRdb's copy, which holds only in-frame ones; the method was immunoSEQ multiplex PCR. Observed in the sample are approximately 34,000 clones, none of them singletons. This clone was observed many times. As yet, its antigen is unknown. The sequenced fragment ends 3 residues before the CDR3 boundary, so the rest is inferred from the germline J gene. The J gene is TRBJ2-5, the V gene TRBV2; D perhaps matches TRBD1 (6 bases). The material sequenced was peripheral blood mononuclear cells. The sequence was obtained from a person aged 18 to 70 in good health. The sequenced CDR3 bases are TGTGCCAGCAGACAAGACAGGAGACAAGAGACC. Encoded protein: CASRQDRRQET. The CDR3 in full is CASRQDRRQETQYF.